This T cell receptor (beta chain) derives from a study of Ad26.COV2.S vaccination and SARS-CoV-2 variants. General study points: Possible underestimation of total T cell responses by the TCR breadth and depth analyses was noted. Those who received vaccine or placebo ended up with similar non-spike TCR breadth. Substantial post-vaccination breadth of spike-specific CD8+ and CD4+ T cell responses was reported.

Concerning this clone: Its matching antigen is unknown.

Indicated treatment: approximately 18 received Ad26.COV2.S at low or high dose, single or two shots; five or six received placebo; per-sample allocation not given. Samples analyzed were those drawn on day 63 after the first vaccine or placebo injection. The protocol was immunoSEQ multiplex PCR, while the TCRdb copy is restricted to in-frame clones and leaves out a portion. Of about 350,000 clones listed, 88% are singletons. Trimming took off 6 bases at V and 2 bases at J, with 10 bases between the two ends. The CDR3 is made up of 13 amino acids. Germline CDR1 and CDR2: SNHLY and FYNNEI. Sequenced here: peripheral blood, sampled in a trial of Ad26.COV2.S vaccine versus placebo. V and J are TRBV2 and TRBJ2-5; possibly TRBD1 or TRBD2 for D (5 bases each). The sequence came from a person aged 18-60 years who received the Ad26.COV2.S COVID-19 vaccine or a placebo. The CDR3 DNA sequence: TGTGCCAGCAGGAGGGGATATCAAGAGACCCAGTACTTC. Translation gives CASRRGYQETQYF. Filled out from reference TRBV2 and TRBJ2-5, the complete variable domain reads EPEVTQTPSHQVTQMGQEVILRCVPISNHLYFYWYRQILGQKVEFLVSFYNNEISEKSEIFDDQFSVERPDGSNFTLKIRSTKLEDSAMYFCASRRGYQETQYFGPGTRLLVL.